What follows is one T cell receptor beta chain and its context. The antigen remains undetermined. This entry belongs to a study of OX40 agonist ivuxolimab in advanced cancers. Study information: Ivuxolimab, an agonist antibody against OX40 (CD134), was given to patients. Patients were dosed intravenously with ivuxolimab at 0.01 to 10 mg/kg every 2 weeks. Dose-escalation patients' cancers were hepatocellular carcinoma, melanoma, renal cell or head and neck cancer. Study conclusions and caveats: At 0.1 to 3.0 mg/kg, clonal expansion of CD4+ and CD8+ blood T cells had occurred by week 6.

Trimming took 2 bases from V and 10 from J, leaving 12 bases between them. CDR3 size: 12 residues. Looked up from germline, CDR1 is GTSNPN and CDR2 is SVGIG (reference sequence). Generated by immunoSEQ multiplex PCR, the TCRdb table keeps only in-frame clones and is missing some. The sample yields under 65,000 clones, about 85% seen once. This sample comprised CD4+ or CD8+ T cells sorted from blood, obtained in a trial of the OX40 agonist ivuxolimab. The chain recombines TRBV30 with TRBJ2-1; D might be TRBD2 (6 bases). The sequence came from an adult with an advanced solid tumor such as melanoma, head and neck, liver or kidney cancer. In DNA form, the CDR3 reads TGTGCCTGGAGTTGGGGCGGGGAAGAGCAGTTCTTC. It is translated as CAWSWGGEEQFF.